This T cell receptor beta chain originates from a study of shared clonotypes between healthy human individuals. Study-wide results and caveats: The four-donor shared clonotypes exceeded non-shared clonotypes in generation probability, with non-shared ones scoring lower.

Germline assignment: CDR1 MNHEY and CDR2 SMNVEV (reference sequence). Losses at the gene ends were 3 bases for V and 4 bases for J; bases not matched to a gene: 10. The CDR3 sequence is 17 residues long. Details on this clone: The antigen is undetermined.

Generated by immunoSEQ multiplex PCR, the TCRdb table keeps only in-frame clones and is missing some. In the table there are fewer than 3 million clones, roughly 90% of which are singletons. Every contributor of samples was a Caucasian grown-up residing in Nashville, Tennessee. Material: naive CD4+ T cells from PBMCs. The subset here: CD45RA+ positively selected. This sequence originates from a man aged 18 to 29 in good health. Some clones in this sample may be carry-over from other donors' samples. V usage is TRBV27 and J usage is TRBJ2-2; 8 nucleotides match TRBD1. CDR3: CASSFPRQGAGTGELFF. The CDR3 region has the DNA TGTGCCAGCAGTTTTCCTCGCCAGGGGGCAGGCACCGGGGAGCTGTTTTTT.